This TCR beta chain was sequenced during a study of T-cell reconstitution after alpha-beta-depleted transplantation in children. Germline V gene data show CDR1 as SGHRS and CDR2 as YFSETQ. The length of the CDR3 is 17 residues. Trimming cost V 0 bases and J 5 bases; bases outside gene matches: 9. Unique molecular identifiers featured in how the TCRbeta library was prepared. A single record per CDR3 protein comes from TCRdb applying MiXCR to the PCR reads. The sample consists of around 410,000 distinct CDR3 sequences, 11% of them appearing once. This chain connects TRBV5-1 to TRBJ2-7; 12 bases agree with TRBD2. The input for sequencing was PBMCs from the stem cell graft donor, taken from the stem cell graft. The TCR was taken from a human donor who donated a stem cell graft to a child with acute myeloid leukemia. The CDR3 reads CASSLAATSGSMDEQYF. The CDR3 DNA is TGCGCCAGCAGCTTGGCGGCGACTAGCGGGAGTATGGACGAGCAGTACTTC.